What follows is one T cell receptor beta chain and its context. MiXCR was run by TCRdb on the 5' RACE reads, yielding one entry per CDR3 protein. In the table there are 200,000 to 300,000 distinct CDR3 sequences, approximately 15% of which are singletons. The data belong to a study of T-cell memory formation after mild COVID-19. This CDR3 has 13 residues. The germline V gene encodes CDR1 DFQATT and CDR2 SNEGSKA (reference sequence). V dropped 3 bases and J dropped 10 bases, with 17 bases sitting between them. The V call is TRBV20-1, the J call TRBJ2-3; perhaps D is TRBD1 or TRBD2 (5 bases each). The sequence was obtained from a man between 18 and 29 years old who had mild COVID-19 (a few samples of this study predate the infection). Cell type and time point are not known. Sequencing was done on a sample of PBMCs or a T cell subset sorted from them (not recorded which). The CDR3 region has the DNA TGCAGTGCTAGTAAGGGACGGCCAGGCTCGCAGTATTTT. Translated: CSASKGRPGSQYF.